One T cell receptor (beta chain) is described in this entry. Its antigen is unidentified. What was amplified from RNA transcripts were TCR beta CDR3 regions. The study used the HTBI primer set for a first-round RT-PCR of the TCR CDR3. TCRdb independently ran MiXCR on the multiplex PCR reads; one entry per CDR3 protein. This sample has around 600,000 distinct CDR3 sequences, with around 15% found just once. The entry originates in a study of T cells in Graves' hyperthyroidism and ophthalmopathy. Diagnoses were established using clinical symptoms, serum thyroxine and TRAb, thyroid ultrasound and orbital computed tomography. General observations from the study: Within blood appeared most thyroid clonotypes that had expanded above 0.001.

CDR1 and CDR2 from the germline V gene are MDHEN and SYDVKM. With 3 bases removed from V and 0 bases from J, the gap between germline ends came to 17 bases. The CDR3 runs to 17 residues. Source material: blood. This chain connects TRBV28 to TRBJ1-2; D might be TRBD1 (6 bases). The receptor was derived from a woman aged 45-59 years with Graves' ophthalmopathy. The CDR3, as DNA: TGTGCCAGCAGTTTTAGGGGACACGTCCCAACTAACTATGGCTACACCTTC. Its translation: CASSFRGHVPTNYGYTF.